This T cell receptor (beta chain) was profiled in a study of blood T cell repertoires in COVID-19. Per the authors' pipeline: The authors estimated nucleated cell counts from reference gene primer amplification. This table comes from immunoSEQ multiplex PCR, and its TCRdb copy is limited to in-frame clones, with some not included. D and trimming come from the DNA, and the V and J calls and clone size come from that table. Of under 300,000 clones in the sample, around 86% were seen once. The CDR3 extends over 16 amino acids. V was pared by 1 base and J by 3 bases, with 9 bases of the junction left unmatched. In germline, CDR1 is SGHDT, CDR2 YYEEEE.

The origin of this receptor is a man aged 30 to 45 who had recovered from COVID-19. The chain couples TRBV5-6 to TRBJ2-7; the match to TRBD2 covers 8 bases. The sample taken for sequencing was peripheral blood. The CDR3, as DNA: TGTGCCAGCAGCTTGCCTGCGGATAGCGGGGTCTACGAGCAGTACTTC. Encoded protein: CASSLPADSGVYEQYF.